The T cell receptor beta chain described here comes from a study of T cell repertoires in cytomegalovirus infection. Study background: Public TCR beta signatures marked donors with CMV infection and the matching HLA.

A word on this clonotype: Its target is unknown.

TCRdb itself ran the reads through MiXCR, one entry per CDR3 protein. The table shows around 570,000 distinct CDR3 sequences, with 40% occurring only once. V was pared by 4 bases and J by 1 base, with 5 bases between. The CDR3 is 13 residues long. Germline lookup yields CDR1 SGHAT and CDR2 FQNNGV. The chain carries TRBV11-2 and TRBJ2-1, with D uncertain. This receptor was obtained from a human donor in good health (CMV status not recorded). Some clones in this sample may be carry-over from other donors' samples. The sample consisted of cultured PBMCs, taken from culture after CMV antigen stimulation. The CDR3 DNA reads TGTGCCAGCAGCTGGAAGTCCTACAATGAGCAGTTCTTC. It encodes CASSWKSYNEQFF.